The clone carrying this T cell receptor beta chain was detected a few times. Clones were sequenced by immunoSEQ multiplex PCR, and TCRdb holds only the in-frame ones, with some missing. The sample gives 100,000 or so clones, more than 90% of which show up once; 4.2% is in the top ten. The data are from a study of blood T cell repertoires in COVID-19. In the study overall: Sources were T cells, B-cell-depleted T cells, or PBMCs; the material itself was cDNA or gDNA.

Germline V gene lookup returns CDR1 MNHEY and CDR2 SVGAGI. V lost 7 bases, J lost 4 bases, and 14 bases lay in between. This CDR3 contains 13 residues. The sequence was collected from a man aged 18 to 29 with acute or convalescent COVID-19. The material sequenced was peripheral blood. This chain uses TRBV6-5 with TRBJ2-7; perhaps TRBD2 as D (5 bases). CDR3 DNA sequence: TGTGCCAGCACCTCCCTCCGGGGATACGAGCAGTACTTC. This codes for CASTSLRGYEQYF.